This TCR beta chain was recovered during a study of blood T cells in healthy people across ages. With each sample, at least 5 micrograms of total RNA were extracted. CDR1 is DFQATT, CDR2 SNEGSKA, per germline (reference sequence). The CDR3 loop spans 15 amino acids. V was clipped by 8 bases and J by 1 base; unmatched bases: 12. The second PCR ran about 6 to 12 cycles with a sample-barcoded 5' primer and J-beta primers. Each cDNA molecule received a tag from a template-switch adaptor that had 12 random nucleotides. TCRdb passed the 5' RACE reads through MiXCR, listing each CDR3 protein once. This table has about 1.6 million distinct CDR3 sequences, approximately 32% appearing once.

The receptor was isolated from a woman aged 25-40 years in good health. What was sequenced was blood. The V call is TRBV20-1, the J call TRBJ2-3, with TRBD1 matching over 7 bases. The CDR3 region is CSPRGLDWGTDTQYF. The CDR3, as DNA: TGCAGTCCGAGGGGGCTGGACTGGGGCACAGATACGCAGTATTTT.